The next 15 T cell receptor beta chains were all read from a single sample in a study of spatial heterogeneity in lung cancer. From the 5' RACE reads, TCRdb called clonotypes with MiXCR, one entry per CDR3 protein. Of thousands of distinct CDR3 sequences in the sample, about 8.6% are singletons; the top ten hold about 45%. Time point described: sample taken at primary tumor resection. Sequenced material: PBMCs, taken at surgery. The receptor source for this set is a male donor with early-stage non-small cell lung cancer.

This clonotype was detected many times. The chain is built from TRBV9 and TRBJ1-1; D uncertain. This CDR3 region has 12 residues. The ends were cut back, 2 bases at V and 8 bases at J, with 10 bases in the middle. The germline V gene has CDR1 SGDLS and CDR2 YYNGEE. CDR3 protein: CASSVRRKEAFF. The CDR3 DNA reads as TGTGCCAGCAGCGTCCGTCGGAAAGAAGCTTTCTTT. Based on the CDR3 plus reference TRBV9 and TRBJ1-1, the full variable domain is DSGVTQTPKHLITATGQRVTLRCSPRSGDLSVYWYQQSLDQGLQFLIQYYNGEERAKGNILERFSAQQFPDLHSELNLSSLELGDSALYFCASSVRRKEAFFGQGTRLTVV.

This clonotype was seen ten or more times. This chain links TRBV20-1 with TRBJ1-1; D call uncertain. This CDR3 has 12 residues. In germline, CDR1 is DFQATT, CDR2 SNEGSKA (reference sequence). Trimming stripped 5 bases from V and 0 bases from J, with 7 bases between. DNA for the CDR3: TGCAGTGCTGCCGGGATGAACACTGAAGCTTTCTTT. As protein: CSAAGMNTEAFF.

V and J are TRBV4-3 and TRBJ2-3; 9 bases align to TRBD2. V dropped 2 bases and J dropped 3; count of bases not matched to a gene: 12. CDR3 length: 18 amino acids. Germline V gene data show CDR1 as LGHNA and CDR2 as YSLEER. The CDR3 coding sequence is TGCGCCAGCAGCCAAACGACCCCAGCGGGAGGAGGTACAGATACGCAGTATTTT. Translating it yields CASSQTTPAGGGTDTQYF.

This clonotype was recorded at least ten times. The chain uses TRBV20-1 and TRBJ1-3, with D perhaps matching TRBD1 (5 bases). V was cut by 0 bases and J by 4 bases, with 13 bases left in between. The germline V gene encodes CDR1 DFQATT and CDR2 SNEGSKA (reference sequence). The CDR3 consists of 15 residues. CDR3 sequence reads: CSARDSGTMGNTIYF. The CDR3 DNA reads TGCAGTGCTAGAGATTCCGGGACTATGGGAAACACCATATATTTT.

This clonotype has at least ten counts. The CDR3: CASSFPMTSGSYEQYF. CDR3 sequence (DNA): TGTGCCAGCAGTTTCCCTATGACTAGCGGGAGCTACGAGCAGTACTTC. The chain carries TRBV28 and TRBJ2-7; TRBD2 agrees at 12 bases. V lost 3 bases, J lost 3 bases, and 6 bases stayed unmatched. From germline, CDR1 is MDHEN and CDR2 SYDVKM. CDR3 length: 16 amino acids.

This clonotype was detected many times. This chain connects TRBV24-1 to TRBJ2-2; a possible D gene is TRBD1 (6 bases). Germline V CDR1 and CDR2: KGHDR, SFDVKD. The CDR3 extends over 13 amino acids. V was clipped by 8 bases and J by 1 base, with 7 bases between them. DNA for the CDR3: TGTGCCACCAAGGGACAGAACACCGGGGAGCTGTTTTTT. It specifies CATKGQNTGELFF.

This clonotype was seen repeatedly, ten times or more. The rearrangement joins TRBV3-1 to TRBJ2-7; D remains ambiguous. Looked up from germline, CDR1 is LGHDT and CDR2 is YNNKEL (reference sequence). The CDR3 has 15 residues. Trimming took off 4 bases at V and 6 bases at J, with 19 bases between the two ends. Here the CDR3 DNA reads TGTGCCAGCAGCCCCACTAATCTAGGGCTGGGCGAGCAGTACTTC. It is translated as CASSPTNLGLGEQYF.

This clonotype was seen repeatedly, ten times or more. The chain combines TRBV9 with TRBJ2-5; D remains unclear. V was shortened by 0 bases and J by 4 bases, with 7 bases between the two germline ends. The V gene's germline CDR1 is SGDLS and CDR2 YYNGEE. The length of the CDR3 is 13 residues. For the CDR3, the DNA is TGTGCCAGCAGCGTAGGACTTGTAGAGACCCAGTACTTC. Translating it yields CASSVGLVETQYF. Full variable domain (rest looked up from reference TRBV9 and TRBJ2-5): DSGVTQTPKHLITATGQRVTLRCSPRSGDLSVYWYQQSLDQGLQFLIQYYNGEERAKGNILERFSAQQFPDLHSELNLSSLELGDSALYFCASSVGLVETQYFGPGTRLLVL.

This clonotype came up many times. The V call is TRBV6-5, the J call TRBJ1-5, with D unclear. This CDR3 has 13 residues. V lost 6 bases, J lost 1 base, and 7 bases lay in between. Per germline, CDR1 MNHEY and CDR2 SVGAGI. The CDR3 nucleotides read TGTGCCAGCAGATTGACAAGCAATCAGCCCCAGCATTTT. It translates to CASRLTSNQPQHF.

This clonotype appeared many times. The chain has TRBV6-5 and TRBJ2-7; the match to TRBD2 covers 14 bases. CDR1 and CDR2 (germline): MNHEY, SVGAGI. CDR3 length: 13 amino acids. The J segment lost 11 bases and the V segment lost 5 bases, leaving 5 bases of the junction unmatched. CDR3 nucleotides: TGTGCCAGCAGTCCGGGGACTAGCGGGAGAAAGTACTTC. As protein: CASSPGTSGRKYF.

Relative to its sample, this clonotype is medium-sized. The chain uses TRBV7-9 and TRBJ2-7; D gene uncertain. The CDR3 consists of 14 residues. CDR1 and CDR2 from the germline V gene are SEHNR and FQNEAQ (reference sequence). The V end lost 5 bases, the J end lost 0 bases, and 11 bases lay between the germline ends. The CDR3 here is CASSKDLFSYEQYF. DNA for the CDR3: TGTGCCAGCAGCAAGGACCTATTCTCCTACGAGCAGTACTTC.

The chain has TRBV13 and TRBJ2-5, with 10 bases matching TRBD2. Germline V gene data show CDR1 as PRHDT and CDR2 as FYEKMQ (reference sequence). J gave up 2 bases and V 5 bases, and 14 bases lay outside the gene matches. This CDR3 contains 18 residues. The CDR3 DNA follows: TGTGCCAGCAGCCCACCGGCTAGCGGGAGTCAGGGGCAAGAGACCCAGTACTTC. It encodes CASSPPASGSQGQETQYF.

The V and J genes are TRBV5-1 and TRBJ1-1; 7 bases line up with TRBD1. Germline-derived CDR1 and CDR2 are SGHRS and YFSETQ. V was pared by 6 bases and J by 5 bases, with 7 bases of the junction left unmatched. The CDR3 covers 13 residues. CDR3 protein: CASTGQEMTEAFF. The DNA of the CDR3 is TGCGCCAGCACCGGACAGGAAATGACTGAAGCTTTCTTT.

This clonotype was picked up many times. The rearrangement links TRBV6-5 to TRBJ1-1; weak D call: TRBD1 (5 bases). Germline V gene data show CDR1 as MNHEY and CDR2 as SVGAGI. Trimming left V 6 bases short and J 4 bases short, with 15 bases between. This CDR3 contains 14 residues. This CDR3 reads CASRPSGGGTEAFF. Here the CDR3 DNA reads TGTGCCAGCAGGCCCTCCGGGGGGGGCACTGAAGCTTTCTTT.

This clonotype has ten or more counts. The chain is built from TRBV18 and TRBJ2-7, with 7 positions matching TRBD2. V was clipped by 3 bases and J by 2 bases; unmatched bases: 7. Germline-derived CDR1 and CDR2 are KGHSH and LQKENI. The CDR3 consists of 15 residues. CDR3 in amino acids: CASSPDQGLPYEQYF. CDR3 coding DNA: TGTGCCAGCTCACCGGATCAGGGACTACCCTACGAGCAGTACTTC.